This record covers a single T cell receptor beta chain. The data were taken from a study of blood T cell repertoires in COVID-19. Assay: immunoSEQ multiplex PCR; the TCRdb copy retains only in-frame clones and omits some. The sample carries some 460,000 clones, 85% to 90% recorded once. Germline V CDR1 and CDR2: SGDLS, YYNGEE. V was pared by 0 bases and J by 6 bases, with 14 bases of the junction left unmatched. This CDR3 is 20 amino acids long. This TCR was sampled from a woman aged 25-40 years with acute or convalescent COVID-19. The sequenced sample was peripheral blood. This rearrangement joins TRBV9 to TRBJ2-2, with 13 bases identical to TRBD2. The CDR3 reads CASSVAGRERLAGGAGELFF. Here the CDR3 DNA reads TGTGCCAGCAGCGTAGCTGGCCGGGAAAGACTAGCGGGGGGTGCCGGGGAGCTGTTTTTT. The whole variable domain, remainder taken from reference TRBV9 and TRBJ2-2, is DSGVTQTPKHLITATGQRVTLRCSPRSGDLSVYWYQQSLDQGLQFLIQYYNGEERAKGNILERFSAQQFPDLHSELNLSSLELGDSALYFCASSVAGRERLAGGAGELFFGEGSRLTVL.